The 28 T cell receptor beta chains presented below share a single source sample, sequenced in a study of CD8 T cells in ankylosing spondylitis. TCRdb passed the 5' RACE reads through MiXCR, listing each CDR3 protein once. The sample has roughly 30,000 distinct CDR3 sequences; about 14% are singletons. Sequencing was performed on blood. Every receptor here comes from a male donor with ankylosing spondylitis or in good health (not recorded which).

This clonotype appeared a few times. This chain joins TRBV15 and TRBJ2-4; D not resolved. Looked up from germline, CDR1 is LNHNV and CDR2 is YYDKDF (reference sequence). The CDR3 spans 15 residues. V was trimmed by 0 bases and J by 0 bases, leaving 6 bases between them. CDR3 sequence (DNA): TGTGCCACCAGCAGAGACCCGGGAGCCAAAAACATTCAGTACTTC. Amino acid sequence: CATSRDPGAKNIQYF.

This clonotype was seen a handful of times. The chain uses TRBV27 and TRBJ1-6; tentatively, D is TRBD1 (5 bases). Germline loops: CDR1 MNHEY, CDR2 SMNVEV (reference sequence). The germline V and J ends were trimmed by 4 bases and 5 bases, with 9 bases remaining between them. CDR3 length: 14 amino acids. The CDR3 reads CASSSAGNNSPLHF. For the CDR3, the DNA is TGTGCCAGCAGTTCGGCAGGGAATAATTCACCCCTCCACTTT.

J is TRBJ2-5 and V is TRBV12-3 or TRBV12-4; no clear D gene. V gave up 4 bases and J gave up 2 bases, with 11 bases separating them. The CDR3 totals 14 residues. The CDR3: CASSWRKEQETQYF. CDR3 nucleotide sequence: TGTGCCAGCAGTTGGCGGAAGGAACAAGAGACCCAGTACTTC.

This clonotype was detected only a few times. This sequence joins TRBV9 and TRBJ2-2; 8 bases agree with TRBD1. There are 17 residues in the CDR3. From germline, CDR1 is SGDLS and CDR2 YYNGEE. J was trimmed by 2 bases and V by 4 bases; bases with no gene match: 10. CDR3 in DNA: TGTGCCAGCAGCATAACCGGACAGGGACATAACACCGGGGAGCTGTTTTTT. It translates to CASSITGQGHNTGELFF.

Only a few counts were recorded for this clonotype. V usage is TRBV25-1 and J usage is TRBJ1-4, with TRBD1 matching 7 bases. Germline CDR1 MGHDK, CDR2 SYGVNS. This CDR3 is 15 amino acids long. J was trimmed by 1 base and V by 4 bases; bases with no gene match: 3. In DNA, the CDR3 is TGTGCCAGCAGTGTCAGGGGGGGAACTAATGAAAAACTGTTTTTT. The encoded protein is CASSVRGGTNEKLFF.

This clonotype was detected a few times. The chain has TRBV28 and TRBJ2-2; 10 nucleotides agree with TRBD1. The germline CDR1 and CDR2 sequences are MDHEN and SYDVKM. This CDR3 has 16 amino acids. The trim removed 4 bases at V and 6 bases at J, leaving 8 bases unmatched. The DNA of the CDR3 is TGTGCCAGCAGTTCCCCGGGACAGGGGCGTCCCGGGGAGCTGTTTTTT. It yields the protein CASSSPGQGRPGELFF.

In this sample, this clonotype turned up a few times. The genes are TRBV3-1 and TRBJ1-6; no clear D. V lost 1 base to trimming and J lost 7 bases, with 5 bases between them. This CDR3 has 13 residues. Per the germline V gene, CDR1 is LGHDT and CDR2 is YNNKEL (reference sequence). CDR3 sequence: CASSQVRNSPLHF. DNA for the CDR3: TGTGCCAGCAGCCAAGTTCGGAATTCACCCCTCCACTTT.

V usage is TRBV20-1 and J usage is TRBJ2-3; the D gene is possibly TRBD2 (5 bases). Germline assignment: CDR1 DFQATT and CDR2 SNEGSKA (reference sequence). This CDR3 spans 15 amino acids. V was cut by 3 bases and J by 3 bases, with 16 bases left in between. CDR3 nucleotides: TGCAGTGCTAGTTATCCTAGCCTCGGGACAGATACGCAGTATTTT. Protein: CSASYPSLGTDTQYF.

This clonotype was recorded many times. The rearrangement uses TRBV7-3 and TRBJ2-5, with a possible D match to TRBD1 (8 bases). The CDR3 length is 16 residues. In germline, CDR1 is SGHTA, CDR2 FQGTGA. The V end lost 5 bases, the J end lost 5 bases, and 21 bases lay between the germline ends. CDR3: CASSPSGAGGAETQYF. As DNA, the CDR3 is TGTGCCAGCAGCCCCAGCGGGGCAGGGGGCGCGGAGACCCAGTACTTC.

This clonotype was counted only a few times. The V gene is TRBV24-1, the J gene TRBJ2-1; 10 bases match TRBD2. The CDR3 totals 14 residues. The germline V gene encodes CDR1 KGHDR and CDR2 SFDVKD. With V trimmed by 5 bases and J by 9 bases, 6 bases remained unmatched. This CDR3 is CATSGGLASSEQFF. CDR3 DNA sequence: TGTGCCACCAGTGGGGGACTAGCGTCGTCTGAGCAGTTCTTC.

J is TRBJ2-3 and V is TRBV5-1; no clear D gene. The CDR3 runs to 15 residues. V lost 4 bases and J 4 bases, leaving 16 bases between the germline ends. CDR1 and CDR2 from the germline V gene are SGHRS and YFSETQ. CDR3 nucleotide sequence: TGCGCCAGCAGCCAACCCGTTACCTTCCCAGATACGCAGTATTTT. Its protein product is CASSQPVTFPDTQYF. The full variable domain, with the rest looked up from reference TRBV5-1 and TRBJ2-3, is KAGVTQTPRYLIKTRGQQVTLSCSPISGHRSVSWYQQTPGQGLQFLFEYFSETQRNKGNFPGRFSGRQFSNSRSEMNVSTLELGDSALYLCASSQPVTFPDTQYFGPGTRLTVL.

The chain employs TRBV5-6 and TRBJ1-4; D is uncertain. This CDR3 has 15 amino acids. V was pared by 4 bases and J by 2 bases, with 12 bases between. Germline assignment: CDR1 SGHDT and CDR2 YYEEEE. The CDR3 DNA is TGTGCCAGCAGCAAGACCGGTACTACTAATGAAAAACTGTTTTTT. Translating it yields CASSKTGTTNEKLFF.

This clonotype was recorded a few times. The V gene is TRBV6-5, the J gene TRBJ1-1; D remains ambiguous. The V end lost 7 bases, the J end lost 2 bases, and 8 bases lay between the germline ends. This CDR3 comprises 12 residues. Germline values: CDR1 MNHEY, CDR2 SVGAGI. Here the CDR3 DNA reads TGTGCCAGCATCGGGGATAACACTGAAGCTTTCTTT. Translated, it gives CASIGDNTEAFF.

This clonotype was picked up a small number of times. This sequence joins TRBV29-1 and TRBJ1-2; D may be TRBD1 (6 bases). The germline V gene has CDR1 SQVTM and CDR2 ANQGSEA. The CDR3 is 13 amino acids. Trimming cost V 6 bases and J 1 base, with 12 bases left between them. Here the CDR3 DNA reads TGCAGCGTCGAGCCAGGGGTTAACTATGGCTACACCTTC. This translates into CSVEPGVNYGYTF.

The gene calls are TRBV12-3 or TRBV12-4 and TRBJ2-2, with 13 bases identical to TRBD2. The CDR3 totals 16 residues. V lost 7 bases to trimming and J lost 4 bases; unmatched junction nucleotides: 6. The chain's CDR3 is CASTSGLAGSTGELFF. In DNA form, the CDR3 reads TGTGCCAGCACCTCGGGACTAGCGGGATCCACCGGGGAGCTGTTTTTT.

This clonotype was detected a few times. This chain connects TRBV2 to TRBJ1-4; D gene ambiguous. The ends were cut back, 7 bases at V and 8 bases at J, with 17 bases in the middle. The CDR3 covers 14 residues. The V gene's germline CDR1 is SNHLY and CDR2 FYNNEI. As DNA, the CDR3 is TGTGCCAGCAACCCGGGTCCGAGCGAAGAAAAACTGTTTTTT. Translation: CASNPGPSEEKLFF.

The rearrangement uses TRBV12-5 and TRBJ2-1; D is possibly TRBD1 or TRBD2 (5 bases each). Trimming took 6 bases from V and 3 from J, leaving 15 bases between them. Per the germline V gene, CDR1 is LGHNT and CDR2 is FRNRAP. The CDR3 is 15 amino acids. CDR3 loop: CASGWGVGDYNEQFF. CDR3 coding DNA: TGTGCTAGTGGATGGGGCGTGGGGGACTACAATGAGCAGTTCTTC.

This clonotype was counted ten times or more. The CDR3 bases are TGTGCCAGCAGTCGGGGAGATACGCAGTATTTT. Its protein is CASSRGDTQYF. The rearrangement joins TRBV27 to TRBJ2-3, with D possibly TRBD2 on 5 matching bases. Germline CDR1 is MNHEY and CDR2 is SMNVEV (reference sequence). The length of the CDR3 is 11 residues. Trimming stripped 5 bases from V and 5 bases from J, with 5 bases between.

This clonotype was seen a few times. The chain has TRBV6-5 and TRBJ2-2; D call uncertain. The CDR3 is 16 residues long. Germline V gene sequence: CDR1 MNHEY, CDR2 SVGAGI. V gave up 3 bases and J gave up 2 bases, with 13 bases separating them. CDR3 sequence reads: CASSYGVAVNTGELFF. The DNA for the CDR3 is TGTGCCAGCAGTTATGGGGTAGCCGTTAACACCGGGGAGCTGTTTTTT.

The rearrangement links TRBV20-1 to TRBJ1-1; tentatively, D is TRBD1 (6 bases). V shed 0 bases and J shed 6 bases, with 17 bases lying between them. Germline V gives CDR1 DFQATT, CDR2 SNEGSKA (reference sequence). The CDR3 is made up of 15 amino acids. The CDR3 DNA is TGCAGTGCTAGAGATATCATGGTAAGGGGGGCTGAAGCTTTCTTT. This sequence encodes CSARDIMVRGAEAFF.

This clonotype has more than one count but fewer than ten. V is TRBV3-1 and J is TRBJ2-4; TRBD2 aligns across 7 bases. Per germline, CDR1 LGHDT and CDR2 YNNKEL (reference sequence). This CDR3 has 17 residues. J was trimmed by 0 bases and V by 0 bases; bases with no gene match: 5. The CDR3 nucleotides read TGTGCCAGCAGCCAAGATTCAGCGGGGTTAGCCAAAAACATTCAGTACTTC. It is translated as CASSQDSAGLAKNIQYF.

The V call is TRBV20-1, the J call TRBJ2-3, with D perhaps TRBD2 (5 bases). Germline V lookup: CDR1 DFQATT, CDR2 SNEGSKA (reference sequence). The CDR3 extends over 13 amino acids. Trimming left V 6 bases short and J 2 bases short, with 12 bases between. The CDR3 is CSAWTGFTDTQYF. CDR3 sequence (DNA): TGCAGTGCCTGGACTGGTTTCACAGATACGCAGTATTTT.

The chain combines TRBV5-1 with TRBJ1-1, with no clear D. The germline V gene has CDR1 SGHRS and CDR2 YFSETQ. The V end lost 3 bases, the J end lost 0 bases, and 9 bases lay between the germline ends. This CDR3 has 14 residues. In nucleotides, the CDR3 is TGCGCCAGCAGCTCGTTACAGATGAACACTGAAGCTTTCTTT. Translation gives CASSSLQMNTEAFF.

The chain joins TRBV11-3 to TRBJ1-1, with D maybe TRBD1 (6 bases). CDR1 is SGHNT, CDR2 YENEEA, per germline. The germline V and J ends were trimmed by 5 bases and 4 bases, with 14 bases remaining between them. This CDR3 region has 14 residues. CDR3 amino acids: CASSPTRGSTEAFF. The CDR3 DNA is TGTGCCAGCAGCCCCACCAGGGGTAGCACTGAAGCTTTCTTT.

Only a few counts were recorded for this clonotype. The gene calls are TRBV28 and TRBJ2-2; D ambiguous. In germline, CDR1 is MDHEN, CDR2 SYDVKM. V lost 6 bases, J lost 0 bases, and 5 bases lay in between. This CDR3 comprises 13 residues. CDR3 sequence (DNA): TGTGCCAGCAGGGATGCGAACACCGGGGAGCTGTTTTTT. This encodes CASRDANTGELFF.

The gene calls are TRBV27 and TRBJ2-7; 12 bases are shared with TRBD2. CDR3 length: 16 residues. Germline values: CDR1 MNHEY, CDR2 SMNVEV (reference sequence). Trimming at V came to 5 bases and at J to 4 bases, leaving 9 bases not matched to a gene. CDR3 coding DNA: TGTGCCAGCAGTCTACGACTAGCGGGAGTAAAGTACGAGCAGTACTTC. This sequence encodes CASSLRLAGVKYEQYF.

The sample holds a few counts of this clonotype. This chain links TRBV28 with TRBJ1-1, with no clear D. Trimming removed 3 bases from V and 6 bases from J, with 14 bases in between. This CDR3 has 14 residues. Germline CDR1 and CDR2: MDHEN and SYDVKM. CDR3 bases: TGTGCCAGCAGTTTCAGACTGGGGAGGGCTGAAGCTTTCTTT. It specifies CASSFRLGRAEAFF. The complete variable domain, with remaining parts taken from reference TRBV28 and TRBJ1-1, reads DVKVTQSSRYLVKRTGEKVFLECVQDMDHENMFWYRQDPGLGLRLIYFSYDVKMKEKGDIPEGYSVSREKKERFSLILESASTNQTSMYLCASSFRLGRAEAFFGQGTRLTVV.

At least ten counts were recorded for this clonotype. The chain joins TRBV12-3 or TRBV12-4 to TRBJ2-2; 10 bases match TRBD2. CDR3 size: 16 residues. V lost 6 bases and J lost 0; bases outside the gene matches: 4. CDR3 sequence reads: CASRPGLAANTGELFF. The CDR3, as DNA: TGTGCCAGCAGACCCGGACTAGCGGCGAACACCGGGGAGCTGTTTTTT.